This T cell receptor (beta chain) was sequenced during a study of T cell responses to AZD1222 COVID-19 vaccine. The CDR3 consists of 12 residues. Germline V gene sequence: CDR1 LGHNT, CDR2 FRNRAP. The V and J ends lost 3 bases and 7 bases respectively, with 9 bases between them. Profiled with immunoSEQ multiplex PCR; TCRdb holds only in-frame clones, not every one. This table has fewer than 55,000 clones, around four fifths appearing once. This clone has more than one count but fewer than ten. The TCR sequence derives from an adult in good health. Sequencing used peripheral blood, obtained on day 0 of MenACWY control vaccination. J is TRBJ1-1 and V is TRBV12-5; weak D call: TRBD1 (6 bases). CDR3 nucleotide sequence: TGTGCTAGTGGTTTAAGGACAGATGAAGCTTTCTTT. It is translated as CASGLRTDEAFF.